In this sample, the clone carrying this T cell receptor beta chain turned up many times. What it recognizes is unknown. This sample stems from a study of early T cells in non-severe SARS-CoV-2 infection. This CDR3 contains 14 residues. Germline V gene lookup returns CDR1 MGHRA and CDR2 YSYEKL. Trimming pared 0 bases from V and 5 bases from J, leaving 11 bases between. Study-wide findings and caveats: Comparison of clonotypes with VDJdb favored anti-spike CD8 responses while missing private and CD4 specificities.

TCRdb redid the calling of the 5' RACE reads with MiXCR, one entry per CDR3 protein. The profile shows about 63,000 distinct CDR3 sequences, approximately 13% of them singletons. The rearrangement joins TRBV4-1 to TRBJ2-7; D could derive from TRBD1 or TRBD2 (5 bases each). The TCR sequence derives from an adult who was a healthcare worker with PCR-confirmed SARS-CoV-2 infection or an uninfected control (not recorded which). Sequencing was carried out using whole blood. DNA of the CDR3: TGCGCCAGCAGCCAAGATCCCGTGGGACACGAGCAGTACTTC. It translates to CASSQDPVGHEQYF.